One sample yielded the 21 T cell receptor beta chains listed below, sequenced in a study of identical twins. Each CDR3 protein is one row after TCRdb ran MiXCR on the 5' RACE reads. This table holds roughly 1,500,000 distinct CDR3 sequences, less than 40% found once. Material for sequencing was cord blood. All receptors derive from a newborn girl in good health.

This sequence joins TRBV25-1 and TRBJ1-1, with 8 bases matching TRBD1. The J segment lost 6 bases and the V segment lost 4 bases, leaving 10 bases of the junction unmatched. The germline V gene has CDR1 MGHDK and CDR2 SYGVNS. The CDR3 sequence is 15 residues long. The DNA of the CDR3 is TGTGCCAGCAGTGTCCCCGGGACAGGAAATGCTGAAGCTTTCTTT. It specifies CASSVPGTGNAEAFF.

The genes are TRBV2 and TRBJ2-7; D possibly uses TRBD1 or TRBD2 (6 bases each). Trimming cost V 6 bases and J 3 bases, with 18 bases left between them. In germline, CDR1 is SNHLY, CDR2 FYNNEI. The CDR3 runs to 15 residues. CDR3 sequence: CASSAYGGVYYEQYF. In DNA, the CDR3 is TGTGCCAGCAGCGCTTACGGGGGCGTCTACTACGAGCAGTACTTC.

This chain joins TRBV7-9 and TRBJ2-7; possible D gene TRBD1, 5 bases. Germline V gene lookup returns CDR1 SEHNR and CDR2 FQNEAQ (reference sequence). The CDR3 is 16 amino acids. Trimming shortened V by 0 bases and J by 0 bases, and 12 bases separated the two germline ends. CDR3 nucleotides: TGTGCCAGCAGCTTAGCCACAACAGGCCTCTCCTACGAGCAGTACTTC. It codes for CASSLATTGLSYEQYF.

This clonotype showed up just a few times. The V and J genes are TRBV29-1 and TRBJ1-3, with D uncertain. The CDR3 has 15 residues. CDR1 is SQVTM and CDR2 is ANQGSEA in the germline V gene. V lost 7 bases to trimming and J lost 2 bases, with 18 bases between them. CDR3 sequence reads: CSAGGTGITGNTIYF. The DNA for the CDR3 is TGCAGCGCTGGAGGTACGGGGATTACTGGAAACACCATATATTTT.

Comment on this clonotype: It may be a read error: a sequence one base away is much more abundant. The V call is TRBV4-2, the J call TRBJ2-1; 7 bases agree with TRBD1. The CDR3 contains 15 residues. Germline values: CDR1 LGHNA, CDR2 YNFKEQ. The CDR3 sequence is CASSQDPGTANGQFF. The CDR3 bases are TGTGCCAGCAGCCAAGATCCGGGGACAGCGAATGGGCAGTTCTTC.

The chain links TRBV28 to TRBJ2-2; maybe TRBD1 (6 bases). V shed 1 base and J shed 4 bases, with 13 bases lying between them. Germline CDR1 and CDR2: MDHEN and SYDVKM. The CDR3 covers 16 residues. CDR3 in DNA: TGTGCCAGCAGTTTATTCCCACTACAGGGCACCGGGGAGCTGTTTTTT. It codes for CASSLFPLQGTGELFF.

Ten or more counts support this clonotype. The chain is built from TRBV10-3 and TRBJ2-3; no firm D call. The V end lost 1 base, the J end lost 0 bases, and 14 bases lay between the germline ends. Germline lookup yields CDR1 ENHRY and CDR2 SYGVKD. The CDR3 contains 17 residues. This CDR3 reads CAISELSPTLSTDTQYF. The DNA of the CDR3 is TGTGCCATCAGTGAGTTAAGCCCGACACTGAGCACAGATACGCAGTATTTT.

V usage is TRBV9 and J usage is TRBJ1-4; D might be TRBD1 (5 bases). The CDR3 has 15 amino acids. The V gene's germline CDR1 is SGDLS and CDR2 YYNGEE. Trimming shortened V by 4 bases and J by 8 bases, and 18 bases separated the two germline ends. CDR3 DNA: TGTGCCAGCAGCCCGAGGGCGGGGGTCCGGGAAAAACTGTTTTTT. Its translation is CASSPRAGVREKLFF.

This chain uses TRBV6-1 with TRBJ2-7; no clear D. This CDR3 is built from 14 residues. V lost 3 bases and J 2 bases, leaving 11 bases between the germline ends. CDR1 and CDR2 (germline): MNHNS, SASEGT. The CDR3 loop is CASSEIIDTYEQYF. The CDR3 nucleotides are TGTGCCAGCAGTGAGATAATCGACACCTACGAGCAGTACTTC.

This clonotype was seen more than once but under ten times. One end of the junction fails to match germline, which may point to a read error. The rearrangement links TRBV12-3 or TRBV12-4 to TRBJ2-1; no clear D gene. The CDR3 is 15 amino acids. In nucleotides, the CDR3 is TGTGCCAGCAGTGCCACTCCTGTCCGGTACAATCAGCAGTTCTTC. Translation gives CASSATPVRYNQQFF.

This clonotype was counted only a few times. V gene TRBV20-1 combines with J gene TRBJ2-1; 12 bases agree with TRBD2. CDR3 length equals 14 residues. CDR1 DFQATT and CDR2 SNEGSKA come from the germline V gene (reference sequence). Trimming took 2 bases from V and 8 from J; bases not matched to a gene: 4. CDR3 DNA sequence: TGCAGTGCTAGACTAGCGGGGGGGAGGGATGAGCAGTTCTTC. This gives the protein CSARLAGGRDEQFF.

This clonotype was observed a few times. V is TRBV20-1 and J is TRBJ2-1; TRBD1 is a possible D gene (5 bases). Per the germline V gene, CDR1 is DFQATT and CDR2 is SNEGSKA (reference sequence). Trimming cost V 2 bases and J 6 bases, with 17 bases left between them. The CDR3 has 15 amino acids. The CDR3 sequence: CSARLSRAAPNEQFF. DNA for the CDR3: TGCAGTGCTAGACTTTCCAGGGCCGCCCCCAATGAGCAGTTCTTC.

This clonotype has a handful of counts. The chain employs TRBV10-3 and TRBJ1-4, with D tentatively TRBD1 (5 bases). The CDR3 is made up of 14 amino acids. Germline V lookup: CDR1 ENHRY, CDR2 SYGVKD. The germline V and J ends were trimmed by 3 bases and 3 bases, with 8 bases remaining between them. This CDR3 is CAISDVGANEKLFF. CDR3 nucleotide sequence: TGTGCCATCAGTGACGTGGGGGCTAATGAAAAACTGTTTTTT.

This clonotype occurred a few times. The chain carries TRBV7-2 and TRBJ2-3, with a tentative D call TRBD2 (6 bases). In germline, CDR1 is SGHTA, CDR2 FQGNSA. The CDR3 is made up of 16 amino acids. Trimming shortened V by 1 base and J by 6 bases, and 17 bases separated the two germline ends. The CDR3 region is CASSLVASETGDTQYF. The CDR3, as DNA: TGTGCCAGCAGCTTAGTGGCTAGCGAGACGGGGGATACGCAGTATTTT. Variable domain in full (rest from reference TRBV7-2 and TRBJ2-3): GAGVSQSPSNKVTEKGKDVELRCDPISGHTALYWYRQSLGQGLEFLIYFQGNSAPDKSGLPSDRFSAERTGGSVSTLTIQRTQQEDSAVYLCASSLVASETGDTQYFGPGTRLTVL.

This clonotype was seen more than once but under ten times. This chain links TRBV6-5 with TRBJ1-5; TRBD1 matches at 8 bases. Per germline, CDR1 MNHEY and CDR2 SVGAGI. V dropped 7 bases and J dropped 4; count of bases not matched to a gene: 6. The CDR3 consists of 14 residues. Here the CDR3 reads CASTQTGANQPQHF. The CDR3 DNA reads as TGTGCCAGCACCCAGACAGGGGCTAATCAGCCCCAGCATTTT.

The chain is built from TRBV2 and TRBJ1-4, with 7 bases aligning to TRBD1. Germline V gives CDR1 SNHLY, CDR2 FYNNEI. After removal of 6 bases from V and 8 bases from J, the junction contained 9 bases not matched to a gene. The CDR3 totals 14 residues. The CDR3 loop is CASRARQGLEKLFF. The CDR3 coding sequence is TGTGCCAGCAGGGCGAGACAGGGTCTAGAAAAACTGTTTTTT.

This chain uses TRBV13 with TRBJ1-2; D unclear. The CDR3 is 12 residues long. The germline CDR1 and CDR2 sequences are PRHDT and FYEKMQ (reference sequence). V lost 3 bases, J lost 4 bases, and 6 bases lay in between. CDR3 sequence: CASSFRPYGYTF. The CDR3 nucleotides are TGTGCCAGCAGCTTCAGGCCCTATGGCTACACCTTC. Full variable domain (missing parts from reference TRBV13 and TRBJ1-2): AAGVIQSPRHLIKEKRETATLKCYPIPRHDTVYWYQQGPGQDPQFLISFYEKMQSDKGSIPDRFSAQQFSDYHSELNMSSLELGDSALYFCASSFRPYGYTFGSGTRLTVV.

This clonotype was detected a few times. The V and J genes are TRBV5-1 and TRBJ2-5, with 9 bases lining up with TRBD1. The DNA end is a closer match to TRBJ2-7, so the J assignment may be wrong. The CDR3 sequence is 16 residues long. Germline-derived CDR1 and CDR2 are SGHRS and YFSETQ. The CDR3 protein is CASSLTTGTGINEQYF. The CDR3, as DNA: TGCGCCAGCAGCTTGACGACCGGGACAGGGATCAACGAGCAGTACTTC.

The CDR3 sequence is CSARDRGGLLTNEQFF. The CDR3 DNA reads TGCAGTGCTAGAGATCGGGGGGGATTGTTAACCAATGAGCAGTTCTTC. The chain uses TRBV20-1 and TRBJ2-1; 8 positions agree with TRBD2. CDR1 and CDR2 from the germline V gene are DFQATT and SNEGSKA (reference sequence). The length of the CDR3 is 16 residues. V trimming: 0 bases; J trimming: 6 bases; junction bases outside the gene matches: 10.

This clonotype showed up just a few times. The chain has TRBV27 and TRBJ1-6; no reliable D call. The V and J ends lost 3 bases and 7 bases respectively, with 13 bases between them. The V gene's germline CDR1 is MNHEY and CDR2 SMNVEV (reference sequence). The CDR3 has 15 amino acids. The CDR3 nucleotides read TGTGCCAGCAGTTTCCGGATGGGGAGCAATTCACCCCTCCACTTT. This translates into CASSFRMGSNSPLHF.

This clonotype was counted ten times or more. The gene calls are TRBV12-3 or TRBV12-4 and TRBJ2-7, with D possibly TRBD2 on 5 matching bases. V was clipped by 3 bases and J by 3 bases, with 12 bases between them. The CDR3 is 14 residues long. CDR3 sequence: CASSFGGWNYEQYF. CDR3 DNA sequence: TGTGCCAGCAGTTTTGGCGGGTGGAACTACGAGCAGTACTTC.